This T cell receptor (beta chain) is drawn from a study of human T cells and chemical hapten exposure. Study at large: How much TCR each sample yielded varied, mostly because pooled library volumes differed slightly.

Between the trimmed V and J ends, which lost 5 bases and 0 bases, there was a span of 20 bases. CDR3 length: 18 residues. Germline V lookup: CDR1 MNHEY, CDR2 SVGAGI. The study, taken as a whole, reports: TCRs above 1 in 1000 frequency did not change with DPC sensitization.

Time point in this sample: healthy volunteer bleed at 6 weeks. It was unfractionated whole blood from which total RNA was extracted. This clonotype was counted only a few times. Its antigen is as yet unknown. TCRdb called the RACE reads again in MiXCR, with one record for every CDR3 protein. The data contain 75,000 to 80,000 distinct CDR3 sequences, about 8.6% of them seen just once; the ten biggest clones take up about 1.7%. V is TRBV6-5 and J is TRBJ1-5; D gene unclear. Sequencing used whole blood. The clonotype comes from a female donor in good health. Some clones in this sample may be carry-over from other donors' samples. DNA of the CDR3: TGTGCCAGCAGTGTTTCCCCCAGACGGATCTATAGCAATCAGCCCCAGCATTTT. This codes for CASSVSPRRIYSNQPQHF.